Sequencing of this T cell receptor beta chain was carried out in a study of CD8+ T cells in alopecia areata. Study at large: Tofacitinib administration to treated patients was oral, at 5 to 10 mg twice daily.

CDR1 LGHNA and CDR2 YNFKEQ come from the germline V gene. This CDR3 has 14 residues. V dropped 0 bases and J dropped 3 bases, with 8 bases sitting between them. This clone appeared a few times. The antigen is not known. Alopecia areata patients provided lesional scalp punch biopsies and peripheral blood, both collected for the study. Sequencing relied on a cDNA template that was reverse transcribed from extracted RNA. The assay was immunoSEQ multiplex PCR, and TCRdb's table has in-frame clones only and misses some. The repertoire has fewer than 200,000 clones, just over 65% of them found once; the top ten carry more than 9.5%. Study-wide findings and caveats: With patients, TCR sharing proved less clear than in mice, a difference possibly related to HLA. When scalp samples are sequenced, resident alphabeta T cells of normal skin are also captured.

The gene calls are TRBV4-2 and TRBJ1-1; no clear D gene. The TCR sequence derives from a human donor with alopecia areata. The sample was CD8+ T cells sorted from blood, taken at week 0. For the CDR3, the DNA is TGTGCCAGCAGCCAAGAGAACAGAGACACTGAAGCTTTCTTT. Translated, it gives CASSQENRDTEAFF.